These T cell receptor beta chains were read from a single sample in a study of glioma-infiltrating T cells. One entry per CDR3 protein, called by TCRdb with MiXCR from the multiplex PCR reads. The profile shows a few hundred thousand distinct CDR3 sequences, around 45% of them singletons. Specimen: glioma tissue, nonneoplastic brain tissue, or PBMCs (not recorded which). Receptor source: a human donor with low-grade glioma or glioblastoma, undergoing nonglioma brain surgery, or in good health (not recorded which). Each CDR3 is given with its conserved first and last residue. A D gene is named only where the DNA matches it firmly. Clone size is shown for a subset of rows, as once, few, many or a class of expanded clone.

>TRBJ1-5|TRBV28|NA|many
CASSSRTSGNQPQHF
TGTGCCAGCAGTTCTCGAACTTCTGGCAATCAGCCCCAGCATTTT
>TRBJ2-1|TRBV7-9|TRBD2|NA
CASSPGRGGYSYNEQFF
TGTGCCAGCAGCCCGGGGCGGGGGGGCTACTCCTACAATGAGCAGTTCTTC
>TRBJ2-1|TRBV24-1|TRBD1|NA
CATSDAQRQGLQVQFF
TGTGCCACCAGTGATGCCCAGCGACAGGGCCTGCAAGTGCAGTTCTTC
>TRBJ2-5|TRBV2|TRBD1|NA
CASKRDRSQETQYF
TGTGCCAGCAAGAGGGACAGGAGTCAGGAGACCCAGTACTTC
>TRBJ1-2|TRBV28|NA|many
CASSSGNQDNTF
TGTGCCAGCAGTTCCGGGAACCAGGACAACACCTTC
>TRBJ1-1|TRBV4-1|TRBD1|NA
CASSQDPGTGTRMNTEAFF
TGCGCCAGCAGCCAAGACCCCGGGACAGGGACTAGGATGAACACTGAAGCTTTCTTT
>TRBJ2-3|TRBV20-1|NA|few
CSAGAAVHSTDTQYF
TGCAGTGCTGGGGCGGCTGTACATAGCACAGATACGCAGTATTTT
>TRBJ2-1|TRBV28|TRBD2|few
CASSFPPRELFF
TGTGCCAGCAGTTTCCCCCCGCGGGAGCTTTTCTTC
>TRBJ2-1|TRBV2|NA|many
CASGGNEQFF
TGTGCCAGCGGGGGCAATGAGCAGTTCTTC
>TRBJ2-1|TRBV7-9|TRBD2|few
CASTPGRGLAPDEQFF
TGTGCCAGCACCCCCGGGAGGGGACTAGCGCCCGATGAGCAGTTCTTC
>TRBJ1-1|TRBV6-6|NA|NA
CAGSPPGVRMNTEAFF
TGTGCCGGCAGTCCCCCGGGGGTACGAATGAACACTGAAGCTTTCTTT
>TRBJ2-4|TRBV20-1|NA|NA
CSATGAQGNIQYF
TGCAGTGCTACGGGGGCGCAGGGAAACATTCAGTACTTC
>TRBJ1-1|TRBV4-2|NA|NA
CASSQHRDVNTEAFF
TGTGCCAGCAGCCAGCACCGGGACGTGAACACTGAAGCTTTCTTT
>TRBJ1-6|TRBV15|NA|NA
CAASRDPGGSPLHF
TGTGCCGCCAGCAGAGACCCGGGTGGGTCACCCCTCCACTTT
>TRBJ2-1|TRBV7-9|TRBD1|NA
CASSASQGDSSYNEQFF
TGTGCCAGCAGCGCCAGCCAAGGGGACAGCTCCTACAATGAGCAGTTCTTC
>TRBJ2-7|TRBV4-2|NA|few
CASSQDEGLSYEQYF
TGTGCCAGCAGCCAGGACGAGGGGCTCTCCTACGAGCAGTACTTC
>TRBJ2-1|TRBV20-1|NA|many
CSARRFAQAYNEQFF
TGCAGTGCTAGGCGATTCGCGCAGGCCTACAATGAGCAGTTCTTC
>TRBJ1-4|TRBV12-3/TRBV12-4|NA|NA
CASSWGDNEKLFF
TGTGCCAGCAGTTGGGGAGATAATGAAAAACTGTTTTTT
>TRBJ2-7|TRBV6-2/TRBV6-3|TRBD2|few
CASSYSMASGTFYEQYF
TGTGCCAGCAGTTACTCGATGGCCAGCGGGACGTTCTACGAGCAGTACTTC
>TRBJ2-1|TRBV2|NA|NA
CASSEWGRQFF
TGTGCCAGCAGTGAGTGGGGGAGGCAGTTCTTC
>TRBJ1-2|TRBV15|NA|many
CATRAGFGLYGYTF
TGTGCCACCAGGGCAGGCTTCGGGCTCTATGGCTACACCTTC
>TRBJ1-1|TRBV6-1|NA|many
CATVGPLGGTEAFF
TGTGCCACCGTCGGACCTCTTGGAGGCACTGAAGCTTTCTTT
>TRBJ2-1|TRBV29-1|TRBD2|NA
CSVELTSGRAFNEQFF
TGCAGCGTTGAATTAACTAGCGGGAGGGCTTTTAATGAGCAGTTCTTC
>TRBJ1-1|TRBV20-1|TRBD1|few
CSARKQGGFFTEAFF
TGCAGTGCAAGAAAACAGGGGGGGTTTTTCACTGAAGCTTTCTTT
>TRBJ2-3|TRBV15|TRBD2|NA
CATSRDRLAATDTQYF
TGTGCCACCAGCAGAGATCGACTAGCGGCCACAGATACGCAGTATTTT
>TRBJ1-2|TRBV7-9|NA|few
CASAGGGYGYTF
TGTGCCAGCGCGGGGGGCGGCTATGGCTACACCTTC
>TRBJ1-1|TRBV28|NA|many
CASIGQAGATEAFF
TGTGCCAGCATTGGGCAGGCCGGTGCCACTGAAGCTTTCTTT
>TRBJ2-7|TRBV7-2|NA|few
CASSLARTYEQYF
TGTGCCAGCAGCTTAGCCAGGACCTACGAGCAGTACTTC